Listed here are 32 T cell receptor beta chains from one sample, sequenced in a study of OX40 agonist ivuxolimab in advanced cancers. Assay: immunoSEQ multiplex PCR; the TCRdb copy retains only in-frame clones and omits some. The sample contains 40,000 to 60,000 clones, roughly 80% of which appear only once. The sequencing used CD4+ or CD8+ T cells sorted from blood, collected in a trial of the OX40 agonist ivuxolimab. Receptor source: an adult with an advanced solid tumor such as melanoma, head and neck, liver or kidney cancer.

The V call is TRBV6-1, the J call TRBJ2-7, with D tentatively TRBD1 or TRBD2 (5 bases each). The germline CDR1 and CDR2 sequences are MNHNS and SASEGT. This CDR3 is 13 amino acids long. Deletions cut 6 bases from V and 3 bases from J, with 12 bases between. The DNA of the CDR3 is TGTGCCAGCAGGCCGGGACCTAACTACGAGCAGTACTTC. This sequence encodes CASRPGPNYEQYF.

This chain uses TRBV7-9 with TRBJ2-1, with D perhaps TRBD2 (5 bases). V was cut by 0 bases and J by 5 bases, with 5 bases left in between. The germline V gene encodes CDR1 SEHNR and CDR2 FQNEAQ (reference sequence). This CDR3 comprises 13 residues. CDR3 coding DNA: TGTGCCAGCAGCTTAGCGCGGGACAATGAGCAGTTCTTC. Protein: CASSLARDNEQFF.

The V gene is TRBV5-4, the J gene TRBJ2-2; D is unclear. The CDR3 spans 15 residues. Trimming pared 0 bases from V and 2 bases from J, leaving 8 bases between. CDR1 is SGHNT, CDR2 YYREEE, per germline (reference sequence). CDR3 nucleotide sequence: TGTGCCAGCAGCTTGGGGCAGGTCAACACCGGGGAGCTGTTTTTT. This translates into CASSLGQVNTGELFF.

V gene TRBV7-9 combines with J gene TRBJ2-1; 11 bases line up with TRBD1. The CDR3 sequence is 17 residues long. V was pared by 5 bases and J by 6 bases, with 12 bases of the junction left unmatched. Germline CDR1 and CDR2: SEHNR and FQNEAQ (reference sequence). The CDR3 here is CASSTGQGAFRGNEQFF. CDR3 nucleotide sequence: TGTGCCAGCAGCACTGGACAGGGGGCGTTTCGCGGCAATGAGCAGTTCTTC.

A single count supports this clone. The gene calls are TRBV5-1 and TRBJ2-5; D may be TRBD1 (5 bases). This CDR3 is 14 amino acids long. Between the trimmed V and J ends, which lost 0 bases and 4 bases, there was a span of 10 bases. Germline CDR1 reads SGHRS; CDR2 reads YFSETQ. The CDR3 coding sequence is TGCGCCAGCAGCTTGGGCCAGGGTGGAGAGACCCAGTACTTC. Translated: CASSLGQGGETQYF.

This CDR3 reads CASSLQGPLVGETQYF. CDR3 sequence (DNA): TGTGCCAGCAGCTTGCAGGGGCCCCTCGTGGGGGAGACCCAGTACTTC. The chain has TRBV7-3 and TRBJ2-5; D possibly corresponds to TRBD1 (6 bases). Per germline, CDR1 SGHTA and CDR2 FQGTGA. This CDR3 region has 16 residues. Trimming removed 3 bases at V and 5 bases at J, with 19 bases between.

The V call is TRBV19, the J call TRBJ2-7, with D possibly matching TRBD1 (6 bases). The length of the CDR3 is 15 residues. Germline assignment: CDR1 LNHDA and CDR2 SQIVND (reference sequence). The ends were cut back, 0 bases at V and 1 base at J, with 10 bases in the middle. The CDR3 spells CASSIEAGESYEQYF. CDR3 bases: TGTGCCAGTAGTATAGAGGCAGGGGAGTCCTACGAGCAGTACTTC.

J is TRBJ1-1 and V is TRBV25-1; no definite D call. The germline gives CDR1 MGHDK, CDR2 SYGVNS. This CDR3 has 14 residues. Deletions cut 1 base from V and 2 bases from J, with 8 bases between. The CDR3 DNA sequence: TGTGCCAGCAGTGAATCTAAGAGAAACACTGAAGCTTTCTTT. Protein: CASSESKRNTEAFF. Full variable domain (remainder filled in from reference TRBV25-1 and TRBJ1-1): EADIYQTPRYLVIGTGKKITLECSQTMGHDKMYWYQQDPGMELHLIHYSYGVNSTEKGDLSSESTVSRIRTEHFPLTLESARPSHTSQYLCASSESKRNTEAFFGQGTRLTVV.

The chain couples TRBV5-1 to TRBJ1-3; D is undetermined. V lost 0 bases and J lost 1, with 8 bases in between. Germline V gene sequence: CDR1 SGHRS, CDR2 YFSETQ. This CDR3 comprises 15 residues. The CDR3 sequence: CASSLDPGSGNTIYF. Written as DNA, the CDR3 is TGCGCCAGCAGCTTGGATCCGGGTTCTGGAAACACCATATATTTT.

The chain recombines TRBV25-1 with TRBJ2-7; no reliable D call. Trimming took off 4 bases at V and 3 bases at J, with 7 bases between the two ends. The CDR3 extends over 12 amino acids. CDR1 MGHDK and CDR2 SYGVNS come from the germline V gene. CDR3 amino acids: CASSGGVYEQYF. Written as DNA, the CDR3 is TGTGCCAGCAGTGGGGGTGTCTACGAGCAGTACTTC.

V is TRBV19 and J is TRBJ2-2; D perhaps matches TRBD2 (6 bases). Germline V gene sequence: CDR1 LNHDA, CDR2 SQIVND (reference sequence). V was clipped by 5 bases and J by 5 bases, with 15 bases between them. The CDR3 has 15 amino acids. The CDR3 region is CASSYTSGGTGELFF. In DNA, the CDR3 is TGTGCCAGTAGTTATACATCCGGGGGTACCGGGGAGCTGTTTTTT.

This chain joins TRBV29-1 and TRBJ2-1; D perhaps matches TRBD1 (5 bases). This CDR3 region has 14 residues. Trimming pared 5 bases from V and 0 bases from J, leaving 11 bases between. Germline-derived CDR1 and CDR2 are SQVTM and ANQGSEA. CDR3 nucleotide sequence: TGCAGCGTTCCGACAGCCAGCTCCTACAATGAGCAGTTCTTC. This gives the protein CSVPTASSYNEQFF.

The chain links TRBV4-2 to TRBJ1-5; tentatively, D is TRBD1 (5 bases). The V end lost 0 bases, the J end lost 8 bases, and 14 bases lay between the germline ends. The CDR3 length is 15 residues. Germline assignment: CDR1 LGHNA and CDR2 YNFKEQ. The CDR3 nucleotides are TGTGCCAGCAGCCAAGATCACACGGGGCGCGAGCCCCAGCATTTT. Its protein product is CASSQDHTGREPQHF.

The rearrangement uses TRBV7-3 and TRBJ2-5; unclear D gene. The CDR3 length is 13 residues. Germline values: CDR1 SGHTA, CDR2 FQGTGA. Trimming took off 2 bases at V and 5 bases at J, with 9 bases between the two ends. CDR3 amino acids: CASSLSGPETQYF. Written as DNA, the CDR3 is TGTGCCAGCAGCTTATCTGGTCCTGAGACCCAGTACTTC.

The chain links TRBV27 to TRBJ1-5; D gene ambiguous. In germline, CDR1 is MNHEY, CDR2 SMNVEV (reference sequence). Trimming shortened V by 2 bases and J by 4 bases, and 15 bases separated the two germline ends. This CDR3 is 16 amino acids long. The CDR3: CASSLHASRNNQPQHF. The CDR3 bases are TGTGCCAGCAGTTTACATGCCTCGAGGAATAATCAGCCCCAGCATTTT.

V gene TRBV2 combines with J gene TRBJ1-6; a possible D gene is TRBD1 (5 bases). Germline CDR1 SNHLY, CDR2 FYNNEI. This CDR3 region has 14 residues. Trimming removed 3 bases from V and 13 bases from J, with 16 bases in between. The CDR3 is CASSDDSPSFPLHF. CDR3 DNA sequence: TGTGCCAGCAGTGACGACAGCCCCTCCTTCCCCCTCCACTTT.

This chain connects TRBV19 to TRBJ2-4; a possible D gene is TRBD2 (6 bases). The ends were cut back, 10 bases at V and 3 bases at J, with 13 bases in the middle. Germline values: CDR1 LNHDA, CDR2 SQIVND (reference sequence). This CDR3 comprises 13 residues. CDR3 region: CATSYGSKNIQYF. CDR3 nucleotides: TGTGCCACTTCGTACGGGAGCAAAAACATTCAGTACTTC.

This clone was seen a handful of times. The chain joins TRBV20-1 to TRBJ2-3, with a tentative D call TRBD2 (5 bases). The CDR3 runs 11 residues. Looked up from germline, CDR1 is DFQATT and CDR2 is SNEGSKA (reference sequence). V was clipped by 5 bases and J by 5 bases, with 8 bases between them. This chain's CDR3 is CSAGTRDTQYF. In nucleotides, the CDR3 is TGCAGTGCTGGTACTAGAGATACGCAGTATTTT.

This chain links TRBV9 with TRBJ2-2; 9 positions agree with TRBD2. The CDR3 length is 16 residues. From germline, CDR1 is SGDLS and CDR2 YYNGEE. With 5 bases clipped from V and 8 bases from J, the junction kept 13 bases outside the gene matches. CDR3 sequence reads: CASSAHTRGGAGELFF. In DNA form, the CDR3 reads TGTGCCAGCAGTGCCCATACGCGGGGGGGCGCGGGGGAGCTGTTTTTT.

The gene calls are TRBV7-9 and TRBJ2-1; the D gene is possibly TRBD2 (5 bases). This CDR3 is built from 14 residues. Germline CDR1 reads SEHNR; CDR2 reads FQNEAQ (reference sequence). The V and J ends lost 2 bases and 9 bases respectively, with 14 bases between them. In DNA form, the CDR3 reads TGTGCCAGCAGCTTACAAGGGAGAGGGAGTGAGCAGTTCTTC. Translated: CASSLQGRGSEQFF.

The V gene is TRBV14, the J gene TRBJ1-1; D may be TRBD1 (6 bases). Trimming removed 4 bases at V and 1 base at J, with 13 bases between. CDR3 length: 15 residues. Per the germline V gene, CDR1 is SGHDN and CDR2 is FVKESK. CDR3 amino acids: CASSPAGGANTEAFF. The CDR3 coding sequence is TGTGCCAGCAGCCCCGCGGGGGGGGCGAACACTGAAGCTTTCTTT.

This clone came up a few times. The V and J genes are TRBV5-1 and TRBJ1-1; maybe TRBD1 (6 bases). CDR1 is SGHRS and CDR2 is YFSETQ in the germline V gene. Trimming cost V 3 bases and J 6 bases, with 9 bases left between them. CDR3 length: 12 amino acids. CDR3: CASSYGQSEAFF. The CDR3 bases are TGCGCCAGCAGCTACGGACAGTCTGAAGCTTTCTTT.

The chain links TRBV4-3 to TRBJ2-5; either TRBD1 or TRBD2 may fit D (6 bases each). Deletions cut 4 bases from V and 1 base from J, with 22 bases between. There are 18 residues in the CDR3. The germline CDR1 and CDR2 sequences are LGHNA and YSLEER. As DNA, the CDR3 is TGCGCCAGCAGCCTGATGGGGGGTCGCACAGGGATCCAAGAGACCCAGTACTTC. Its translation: CASSLMGGRTGIQETQYF.

This CDR3 reads CASSPRGARYEQYF. The CDR3 DNA sequence: TGTGCCAGCAGTCCAAGGGGGGCTCGCTACGAGCAGTACTTC. This chain links TRBV6-6 with TRBJ2-7; D may match TRBD1 or TRBD2 (6 bases each). The germline V gene has CDR1 MNHNY and CDR2 SVGAGI (reference sequence). CDR3 length equals 14 residues. The ends were cut back, 5 bases at V and 3 bases at J, with 14 bases in the middle.

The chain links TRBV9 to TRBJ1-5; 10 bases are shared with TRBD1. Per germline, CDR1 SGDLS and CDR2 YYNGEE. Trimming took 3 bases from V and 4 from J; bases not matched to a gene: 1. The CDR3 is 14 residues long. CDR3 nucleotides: TGTGCCAGCAGCGGGACAGGGGGAAATCAGCCCCAGCATTTT. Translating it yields CASSGTGGNQPQHF.

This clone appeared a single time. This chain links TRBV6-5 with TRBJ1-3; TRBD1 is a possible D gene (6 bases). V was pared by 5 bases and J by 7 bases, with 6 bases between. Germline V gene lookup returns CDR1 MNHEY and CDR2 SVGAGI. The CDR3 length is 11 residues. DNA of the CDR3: TGTGCCAGCAGTCAGGGGAACACCATATATTTT. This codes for CASSQGNTIYF.

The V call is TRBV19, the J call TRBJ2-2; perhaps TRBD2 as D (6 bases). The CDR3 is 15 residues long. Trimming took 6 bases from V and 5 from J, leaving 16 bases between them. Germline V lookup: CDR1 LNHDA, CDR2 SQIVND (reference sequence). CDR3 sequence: CASSPRRGRTGELFF. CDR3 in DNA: TGTGCCAGTAGCCCCAGGAGGGGAAGGACCGGGGAGCTGTTTTTT. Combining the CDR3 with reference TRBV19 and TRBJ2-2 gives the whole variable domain DGGITQSPKYLFRKEGQNVTLSCEQNLNHDAMYWYRQDPGQGLRLIYYSQIVNDFQKGDIAEGYSVSREKKESFPLTVTSAQKNPTAFYLCASSPRRGRTGELFFGEGSRLTVL.

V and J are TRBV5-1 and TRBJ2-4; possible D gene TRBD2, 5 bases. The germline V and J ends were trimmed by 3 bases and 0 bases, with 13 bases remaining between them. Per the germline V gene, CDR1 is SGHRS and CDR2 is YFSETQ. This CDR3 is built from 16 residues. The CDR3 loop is CASSSGMELAKNIQYF. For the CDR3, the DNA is TGCGCCAGCAGCTCGGGGATGGAACTAGCCAAAAACATTCAGTACTTC.

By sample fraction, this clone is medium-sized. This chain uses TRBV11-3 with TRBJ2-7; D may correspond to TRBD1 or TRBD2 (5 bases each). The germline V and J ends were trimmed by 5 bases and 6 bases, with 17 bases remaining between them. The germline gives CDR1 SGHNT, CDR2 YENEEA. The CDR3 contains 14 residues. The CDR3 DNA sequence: TGTGCCAGCAGCCATCCCGGGACGGAGATCGAGCAGTACTTC. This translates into CASSHPGTEIEQYF.

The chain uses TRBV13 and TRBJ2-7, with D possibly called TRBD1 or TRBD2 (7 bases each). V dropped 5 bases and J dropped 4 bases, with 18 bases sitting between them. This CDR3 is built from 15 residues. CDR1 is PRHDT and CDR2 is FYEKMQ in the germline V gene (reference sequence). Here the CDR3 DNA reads TGTGCCAGCAGCAGCGGGACAGAGGGGGGTTACGAGCAGTACTTC. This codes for CASSSGTEGGYEQYF.

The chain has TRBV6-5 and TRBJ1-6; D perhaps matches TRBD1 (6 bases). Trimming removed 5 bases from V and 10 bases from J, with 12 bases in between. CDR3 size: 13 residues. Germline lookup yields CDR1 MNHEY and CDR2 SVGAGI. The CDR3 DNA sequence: TGTGCCAGCAGTCAACAGGGTTCCTCACCCCTCCACTTT. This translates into CASSQQGSSPLHF.

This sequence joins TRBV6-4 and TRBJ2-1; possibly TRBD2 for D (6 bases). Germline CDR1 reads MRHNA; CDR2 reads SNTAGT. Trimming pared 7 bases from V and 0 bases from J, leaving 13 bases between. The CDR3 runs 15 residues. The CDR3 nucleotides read TGTGCCAGCAATTCCGGGACTGCCTCCTACAATGAGCAGTTCTTC. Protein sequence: CASNSGTASYNEQFF.